The 29 T cell receptor beta chains given below trace back to one sample, sequenced in a study of blood T cell repertoires in COVID-19. Profiled with immunoSEQ multiplex PCR; TCRdb holds only in-frame clones, not every one. The sample holds 55,000 to 70,000 clones, over 75% seen once. Input material: peripheral blood. Receptor source: a woman between 18 and 29 years old with acute or convalescent COVID-19.

The V and J genes are TRBV5-1 and TRBJ1-2, with TRBD1 identical over 7 bases. With 3 bases clipped from V and 4 bases from J, the junction kept 0 bases outside the gene matches. Germline V gene data show CDR1 as SGHRS and CDR2 as YFSETQ. The CDR3 spans 12 residues. The CDR3: CASSSGGYGYTF. The CDR3 DNA reads as TGCGCCAGCAGCTCAGGGGGCTATGGCTACACCTTC.

V usage is TRBV27 and J usage is TRBJ2-2; possible D gene TRBD2, 7 bases. The germline V gene encodes CDR1 MNHEY and CDR2 SMNVEV (reference sequence). The CDR3 consists of 16 residues. V lost 6 bases and J 3 bases, leaving 17 bases between the germline ends. The CDR3 is CASRRKGGGDTGELFF. CDR3 coding DNA: TGTGCCAGCAGGAGGAAGGGGGGGGGTGACACCGGGGAGCTGTTTTTT.

This clone was seen only once. V is TRBV5-1 and J is TRBJ1-1; 8 bases fit TRBD1. CDR3 size: 15 residues. With 4 bases clipped from V and 3 bases from J, the junction kept 8 bases outside the gene matches. Germline CDR1 is SGHRS and CDR2 is YFSETQ. This CDR3 is CASSNQDRGDTEAFF. The CDR3 region has the DNA TGCGCCAGCAGCAATCAAGACAGGGGAGACACTGAAGCTTTCTTT.

CDR3 loop: CASILCFPGQLFSGANVLTF. Here the CDR3 DNA reads TGTGCCAGCATTCTTTGCTTTCCGGGACAGCTTTTCTCTGGGGCCAACGTCCTGACTTTC. This chain links TRBV27 with TRBJ2-6; 7 bases line up with TRBD1. Germline V gives CDR1 MNHEY, CDR2 SMNVEV (reference sequence). The CDR3 is made up of 20 amino acids. Unmatched junction bases numbered 18, after V lost 7 bases and J lost 0 bases.

This clone was picked up one time. The chain couples TRBV29-1 to TRBJ1-1; weak D call: TRBD1 (5 bases). With 1 base removed from V and 0 bases from J, the gap between germline ends came to 15 bases. CDR1 and CDR2 (germline): SQVTM, ANQGSEA. CDR3 size: 16 residues. This chain's CDR3 is CSVEALQTEMNTEAFF. The CDR3 nucleotides are TGCAGCGTTGAAGCCCTGCAGACAGAGATGAACACTGAAGCTTTCTTT.

The chain couples TRBV6-2 or TRBV6-3 to TRBJ1-1; maybe TRBD1 (5 bases). Per the germline V gene, CDR1 is MNHEY and CDR2 is SVGEGT. Trimming pared 6 bases from V and 0 bases from J, leaving 11 bases between. This CDR3 is built from 14 residues. CDR3 in DNA: TGTGCCAGCAGCACGGGACTAGTGAACACTGAAGCTTTCTTT. Its translation: CASSTGLVNTEAFF.

This clone appeared a single time. The chain couples TRBV6-5 to TRBJ2-2; TRBD2 aligns across 11 bases. The germline CDR1 and CDR2 sequences are MNHEY and SVGAGI. This CDR3 contains 16 residues. J gave up 6 bases and V 1 base, and 4 bases lay outside the gene matches. The CDR3 bases are TGTGCCAGCAGTTACTTCGGGACTAGCGGCCCCGGGGAGCTGTTTTTT. Translated, it gives CASSYFGTSGPGELFF.

The J gene is TRBJ2-5, the V gene TRBV5-1, with D perhaps TRBD1 (6 bases). Germline V gene sequence: CDR1 SGHRS, CDR2 YFSETQ. The CDR3 extends over 17 amino acids. Trimming cost V 0 bases and J 1 base, with 16 bases left between them. CDR3 DNA: TGCGCCAGCAGCTTGGCCCTGACAGGAGACCTCCAAGAGACCCAGTACTTC. Translated: CASSLALTGDLQETQYF.

The chain employs TRBV28 and TRBJ2-6, with a possible D match to TRBD1 (5 bases). V lost 5 bases and J 1 base, leaving 12 bases between the germline ends. CDR3 length: 16 residues. Germline-derived CDR1 and CDR2 are MDHEN and SYDVKM. The CDR3 sequence is CASSHETASGANVLTF. For the CDR3, the DNA is TGTGCCAGCAGTCATGAGACAGCTTCTGGGGCCAACGTCCTGACTTTC.

This chain links TRBV6-4 with TRBJ2-7, with TRBD2 matching 9 bases. Unmatched junction bases numbered 8, after V lost 8 bases and J lost 3 bases. The germline V gene encodes CDR1 MRHNA and CDR2 SNTAGT. The CDR3 runs 14 residues. Written as DNA, the CDR3 is TGTGCCAGCGCCTCAGCGGGAGGCTTCTACGAGCAGTACTTC. Translation gives CASASAGGFYEQYF.

The CDR3 loop is CASSYPDSYGTQYF. The CDR3 DNA follows: TGTGCCAGCAGTTACCCGGACTCCTATGGGACCCAGTACTTC. The V gene is TRBV6-2 or TRBV6-3, the J gene TRBJ2-5, with D possibly matching TRBD2 (5 bases). Germline V gene data show CDR1 as MNHEY and CDR2 as SVGEGT. The CDR3 extends over 14 amino acids. Trimming removed 2 bases at V and 7 bases at J, with 14 bases between.

This chain connects TRBV5-1 to TRBJ2-5; tentative D call: TRBD1 (5 bases). Germline V gene sequence: CDR1 SGHRS, CDR2 YFSETQ. Trimming took 2 bases from V and 4 from J, leaving 15 bases between them. This CDR3 has 15 residues. The CDR3 reads CASSFMGLGGETQYF. DNA for the CDR3: TGCGCCAGCAGCTTTATGGGGCTGGGTGGAGAGACCCAGTACTTC.

The chain employs TRBV11-3 and TRBJ2-3; no definite D call. The ends were cut back, 1 base at V and 2 bases at J, with 13 bases in the middle. CDR1 SGHNT and CDR2 YENEEA come from the germline V gene. The length of the CDR3 is 16 residues. The CDR3 region is CASSLGLDITTDTQYF. The CDR3 nucleotides read TGTGCCAGCAGCTTAGGTCTTGACATCACCACAGATACGCAGTATTTT.

The chain couples TRBV3-1 (or the pseudogene TRBV3-2) to TRBJ1-3, with D possibly TRBD1 on 5 matching bases. The CDR3 is made up of 14 amino acids. The ends were cut back, 7 bases at V and 2 bases at J, with 12 bases in the middle. Germline V gives CDR1 LGHDT, CDR2 YNNKEL (reference sequence). The CDR3 region has the DNA TGTGCCAGCATGGGGGAGGTCACTGGAAACACCATATATTTT. The encoded protein is CASMGEVTGNTIYF.

This clone was detected only once. The genes are TRBV2 and TRBJ1-1; D is unresolved. The CDR3 spans 12 residues. Trimming took off 9 bases at V and 6 bases at J, with 14 bases between the two ends. The V gene's germline CDR1 is SNHLY and CDR2 FYNNEI. The CDR3: CASTEDGAEAFF. The CDR3 DNA reads TGTGCCAGTACCGAAGACGGGGCTGAAGCTTTCTTT.

This sequence joins TRBV10-3 and TRBJ2-1, with TRBD1 as a possible D gene (5 bases). CDR1 is ENHRY and CDR2 is SYGVKD in the germline V gene. V lost 0 bases and J lost 4, with 10 bases in between. This CDR3 is 15 amino acids long. Here the CDR3 DNA reads TGTGCCATCAGTGAGTCTAGGACAAGTTACAATGAGCAGTTCTTC. As protein: CAISESRTSYNEQFF.

The rearrangement uses TRBV5-6 and TRBJ1-4; D remains ambiguous. Germline V gene data show CDR1 as SGHDT and CDR2 as YYEEEE. CDR3 size: 14 residues. V shed 4 bases and J shed 4 bases, with 11 bases lying between them. This CDR3 reads CASSERLINEKLFF. For the CDR3, the DNA is TGTGCCAGCAGCGAACGACTGATTAATGAAAAACTGTTTTTT.

The V and J genes are TRBV19 and TRBJ1-4, with TRBD1 identical over 9 bases. The CDR3 is made up of 13 amino acids. V gave up 7 bases and J gave up 4 bases; unmatched junction bases: 1. Germline values: CDR1 LNHDA, CDR2 SQIVND (reference sequence). CDR3 nucleotides: TGTGCCAGTACGGGACAGGGTAATGAAAAACTGTTTTTT. It encodes CASTGQGNEKLFF.

This clone was counted a single time. The chain joins TRBV9 to TRBJ1-6; D is ambiguous. Germline V CDR1 and CDR2: SGDLS, YYNGEE. The CDR3 is 15 residues long. V lost 4 bases and J 8 bases, leaving 16 bases between the germline ends. The CDR3 bases are TGTGCCAGCAGCAAACGGGGAGGGCGTGATTCACCCCTCCACTTT. Translation gives CASSKRGGRDSPLHF.

A few counts support this clone. The gene calls are TRBV18 and TRBJ1-2, with 8 bases that match TRBD1. The CDR3 has 15 amino acids. V shed 2 bases, J shed 2 bases, and the junction held 4 bases outside the gene matches. Germline values: CDR1 KGHSH, CDR2 LQKENI. CDR3 coding DNA: TGTGCCAGCTCACCAAGACAGGGGCGGAACTATGGCTACACCTTC. Translating gives CASSPRQGRNYGYTF. Using reference TRBV18 and TRBJ1-2 for the parts outside the CDR3, the full variable domain is NAGVMQNPRHLVRRRGQEARLRCSPMKGHSHVYWYRQLPEEGLKFMVYLQKENIIDESGMPKERFSAEFPKEGPSILRIQQVVRGDSAAYFCASSPRQGRNYGYTFGSGTRLTVV.

The V call is TRBV19, the J call TRBJ1-4; no definite D call. V lost 11 bases and J 0 bases, leaving 13 bases between the germline ends. CDR3 length: 14 amino acids. Looked up from germline, CDR1 is LNHDA and CDR2 is SQIVND (reference sequence). CDR3 sequence: CASTVPATNEKLFF. For the CDR3, the DNA is TGTGCCTCCACGGTACCTGCAACTAATGAAAAACTGTTTTTT.

The count of this clone is one. The genes are TRBV20-1 and TRBJ1-4; no firm D call. Trimming left V 0 bases short and J 8 bases short, with 4 bases between. Germline V gene lookup returns CDR1 DFQATT and CDR2 SNEGSKA (reference sequence). The CDR3 is 11 residues long. The CDR3 spells CSARDREKLFF. CDR3 bases: TGCAGTGCTAGAGATCGGGAAAAACTGTTTTTT.

The chain employs TRBV18 and TRBJ2-1, with D tentatively TRBD2 (6 bases). Trimming pared 6 bases from V and 4 bases from J, leaving 16 bases between. This CDR3 contains 15 residues. Germline CDR1 KGHSH, CDR2 LQKENI. The CDR3 DNA reads TGTGCCAGCTCGTCTGGACTAATAGAATACAATGAGCAGTTCTTC. This encodes CASSSGLIEYNEQFF.

The CDR3 is CASSLVDSYGYTF. The CDR3 DNA reads as TGCGCCAGCAGCTTGGTGGACTCCTATGGCTACACCTTC. The J gene is TRBJ1-2, the V gene TRBV5-1; D not certain. The CDR3 has 13 residues. CDR1 is SGHRS, CDR2 YFSETQ, per germline. V was pared by 0 bases and J by 4 bases, with 7 bases between.

The chain couples TRBV4-1 to TRBJ2-7; possible D gene TRBD2, 5 bases. The germline gives CDR1 MGHRA, CDR2 YSYEKL. Trimming took off 0 bases at V and 5 bases at J, with 8 bases between the two ends. The CDR3 sequence is 13 residues long. The chain's CDR3 is CASSQDKRHEQYF. DNA of the CDR3: TGCGCCAGCAGCCAAGACAAGCGGCACGAGCAGTACTTC.

This clone was seen a few times. The gene calls are TRBV7-8 and TRBJ1-6; TRBD1 matches 8 bases. Losses at the gene ends were 4 bases for V and 10 bases for J; bases not matched to a gene: 6. The CDR3 loop spans 14 amino acids. Germline V lookup: CDR1 SGHVS, CDR2 FQNEAQ. CDR3 coding DNA: TGTGCCAGCAGCTCAGGACAGGGACAGTCACCCCTCCACTTT. This translates into CASSSGQGQSPLHF.

This chain links TRBV11-2 with TRBJ2-3; 10 positions agree with TRBD2. The CDR3 spans 17 residues. Germline loops: CDR1 SGHAT, CDR2 FQNNGV. With 1 base clipped from V and 2 bases from J, the junction kept 6 bases outside the gene matches. CDR3 DNA: TGTGCCAGCAGCTTAGTCCCTAGCGGGGGACCCACAGATACGCAGTATTTT. This sequence encodes CASSLVPSGGPTDTQYF.

This chain links TRBV6-5 with TRBJ2-1, with TRBD2 identical over 10 bases. Germline assignment: CDR1 MNHEY and CDR2 SVGAGI. The V segment lost 4 bases and the J segment 2 bases; nucleotides outside the gene matches: 5. The CDR3 has 16 amino acids. The DNA of the CDR3 is TGTGCCAGCAGTTGGACGAGCGGGAGGGCCTACAATGAGCAGTTCTTC. The encoded protein is CASSWTSGRAYNEQFF.

V gene TRBV24-1 combines with J gene TRBJ2-7; a possible D gene is TRBD1 (5 bases). The germline V gene encodes CDR1 KGHDR and CDR2 SFDVKD. This CDR3 comprises 13 residues. V shed 10 bases and J shed 0 bases, with 12 bases lying between them. CDR3 DNA: TGTGCCACAAAGCCAGGGTTCTCCTACGAGCAGTACTTC. Amino acids: CATKPGFSYEQYF.